This T cell receptor (beta chain) comes out of a study of shared clonotypes between healthy human individuals. Study at large: Contributing individuals were a couple of females and three males aged 18 to 49. Study-level points and caveats: It was expected that sequencing depth would affect clonotype sharing among donors. Memory subsets had estimated richness that was generally smaller than that of naive subsets.

Profiled with immunoSEQ multiplex PCR; TCRdb holds only in-frame clones, not every one. The sample records around 720,000 clones, around four fifths being singletons. To note about this clone: What it binds is unknown.

Sequencing was carried out using memory CD4+ T cells sorted from blood. The sample's subset: CD45RA-negative fraction. The sequence was obtained from a woman in her 30s in good health.

CDR3 in DNA: TGTGCCAGTAGTATAGATCAAGGGACTAGCGGGTCTAGCTCCTACAATGAGCAGTTCTTC. Protein sequence: CASSIDQGTSGSSSYNEQFF. The chain carries TRBV19 and TRBJ2-1, with 12 bases matching TRBD2. The V and J ends lost 0 bases and 0 bases, in that order; junction bases with no gene match: 9. The V gene's germline CDR1 is LNHDA and CDR2 SQIVND (reference sequence). The CDR3 length is 20 residues.